This T cell receptor (beta chain) was captured in a study of blood T cell repertoires in COVID-19. Study context: Researchers got acute and convalescent COVID-19 samples from the United States, Italy and Spain.

Per the original methods: Scientists estimated how many nucleated cells there were by amplifying reference gene primers. The method was immunoSEQ multiplex PCR; TCRdb's version includes in-frame clones alone and lacks a portion of them. V, J and clone size are those of that table, while D and trimming were read from the DNA. The table lists approximately 55,000 clones, 60% to 85% of them singletons. This clone was picked up a small number of times. The Seattle site enrolled patients during active infection and followed them longitudinally. The clonotype comes from a man younger than 45 with COVID-19, enrolled during active disease. The sequencing sample was made of peripheral blood.

Written as DNA, the CDR3 is TGTGCCAGCAACGTACGCGAAGAAGAAAAACTGTTTTTT. Its translation: CASNVREEEKLFF. The chain uses TRBV5-6 and TRBJ1-4, with D unclear. CDR3 length: 13 residues. Germline-derived CDR1 and CDR2 are SGHDT and YYEEEE. The V end was cut by 6 bases, the J end by 8 bases, with 14 bases between.